A single sample gave rise to the 17 T cell receptor beta chains below, sequenced in a study of cytomegalovirus exposure and HLA in healthy donors. The PCR used 60 Vbeta and 13 Jbeta primers. Sequencing used immunoSEQ multiplex PCR; TCRdb keeps in-frame clones, though not all of them. The repertoire holds under 200,000 clones, with roughly 75% as singletons. Input material: PBMCs. These receptor sequences come from a male donor in good health and CMV-seronegative.

The V gene is TRBV28, the J gene TRBJ2-3; TRBD2 aligns across 8 bases. The CDR3 consists of 15 residues. The V gene's germline CDR1 is MDHEN and CDR2 SYDVKM. Unmatched junction bases numbered 12, after V lost 8 bases and J lost 5 bases. The CDR3 here is CASQPGLGPGDTQYF. The CDR3 region has the DNA TGTGCCAGCCAACCGGGACTAGGGCCAGGAGATACGCAGTATTTT.

This rearrangement joins TRBV29-1 to TRBJ2-6; TRBD2 is a possible D gene (5 bases). Trimming took 3 bases from V and 3 from J, leaving 15 bases between them. CDR3 size: 16 residues. Germline values: CDR1 SQVTM, CDR2 ANQGSEA. The CDR3 reads CSVEALEVGGANVLTF. CDR3 sequence (DNA): TGCAGCGTTGAGGCTTTGGAGGTCGGTGGGGCCAACGTCCTGACTTTC.

The rearrangement uses TRBV2 and TRBJ2-7; 10 bases agree with TRBD1. The CDR3 runs to 13 residues. Germline V gene sequence: CDR1 SNHLY, CDR2 FYNNEI. V was pared by 6 bases and J by 2 bases, with 1 base of the junction left unmatched. CDR3 nucleotide sequence: TGTGCCAGCAGGGGACAGGGGACCTACGAGCAGTACTTC. Translating gives CASRGQGTYEQYF.

Remarks on this clone: The sample holds other DNA sequences that translate to the same CDR3. V gene TRBV28 combines with J gene TRBJ2-7, with D possibly matching TRBD1 (6 bases). Trimming removed 6 bases from V and 0 bases from J, with 6 bases in between. Germline V lookup: CDR1 MDHEN, CDR2 SYDVKM. The CDR3 covers 12 residues. This chain's CDR3 is CASRTGSYEQYF. Written as DNA, the CDR3 is TGTGCCAGCAGGACAGGCTCCTACGAGCAGTACTTC.

Only one count was recorded for this clone. The identical CDR3 is also encoded by other nucleotide sequences in the sample. This rearrangement joins TRBV7-9 to TRBJ1-3, with 7 bases matching TRBD1. This CDR3 spans 15 amino acids. With V trimmed by 5 bases and J by 0 bases, 4 bases remained unmatched. In germline, CDR1 is SEHNR, CDR2 FQNEAQ (reference sequence). For the CDR3, the DNA is TGTGCCAGCAGCGTCGGGACAGACTCTGGAAACACCATATATTTT. The encoded protein is CASSVGTDSGNTIYF.

This clone was seen a single time. This chain joins TRBV30 and TRBJ1-1; D is unresolved. The CDR3 consists of 9 residues. CDR1 and CDR2 (germline): GTSNPN, SVGIG (reference sequence). V was pared by 2 bases and J by 11 bases, with 6 bases between. The CDR3 DNA reads as TGTGCCTGGAGTCCGGGGGCTTTCTTT. It translates to CAWSPGAFF.

The CDR3 reads CASSDLGQGAGGYTF. For the CDR3, the DNA is TGTGCCAGCAGCGACCTCGGACAGGGGGCTGGTGGCTACACCTTC. The rearrangement links TRBV7-9 to TRBJ1-2; 11 nucleotides match TRBD1. CDR3 size: 15 residues. Germline assignment: CDR1 SEHNR and CDR2 FQNEAQ (reference sequence). V shed 5 bases and J 7 bases; nucleotides not matched to a gene: 9. The full variable domain, with the rest looked up from reference TRBV7-9 and TRBJ1-2, is DTGVSQNPRHKITKRGQNVTFRCDPISEHNRLYWYRQTLGQGPEFLTYFQNEAQLEKSRLLSDRFSAERPKGSFSTLEIQRTEQGDSAMYLCASSDLGQGAGGYTFGSGTRLTVV.

The chain links TRBV6-1 to TRBJ2-5; D possibly corresponds to TRBD1 (5 bases). Germline assignment: CDR1 MNHNS and CDR2 SASEGT. The CDR3 has 15 residues. V lost 5 bases to trimming and J lost 5 bases, with 18 bases between them. This chain's CDR3 is CASSPQGRAGETQYF. As DNA, the CDR3 is TGTGCCAGCAGTCCTCAGGGCAGGGCAGGTGAGACCCAGTACTTC.

The J gene is TRBJ1-2, the V gene TRBV5-4; the match to TRBD1 covers 7 bases. Germline V gene data show CDR1 as SGHNT and CDR2 as YYREEE (reference sequence). Unmatched junction bases numbered 6, after V lost 2 bases and J lost 8 bases. This CDR3 comprises 13 residues. CDR3 DNA sequence: TGTGCCAGCAGCTTCCAGGGGGTGAGCGGCTACACCTTC. As protein: CASSFQGVSGYTF.

The chain recombines TRBV2 with TRBJ2-1, with 10 bases fitting TRBD2. With V trimmed by 4 bases and J by 0 bases, 3 bases remained unmatched. The CDR3 contains 16 residues. Germline V gives CDR1 SNHLY, CDR2 FYNNEI. CDR3 region: CASSGGLASSYNEQFF. The DNA for the CDR3 is TGTGCCAGCAGTGGGGGACTAGCGAGCTCCTACAATGAGCAGTTCTTC.

V is TRBV7-9 and J is TRBJ2-2, with D perhaps matching TRBD2 (7 bases). This CDR3 is built from 19 residues. V lost 5 bases to trimming and J lost 0 bases, with 22 bases between them. Germline V gene data show CDR1 as SEHNR and CDR2 as FQNEAQ (reference sequence). CDR3 sequence reads: CASSPRGRLANANTGELFF. CDR3 DNA sequence: TGTGCCAGCAGCCCGCGGGGGCGGCTAGCGAACGCGAACACCGGGGAGCTGTTTTTT.

This sequence joins TRBV11-2 and TRBJ2-3; 11 bases match TRBD2. The V segment lost 2 bases and the J segment 2 bases; nucleotides outside the gene matches: 3. Germline V CDR1 and CDR2: SGHAT, FQNNGV. This CDR3 region has 16 residues. The DNA of the CDR3 is TGTGCCAGCAGCTTACTAGCGGGGGGCCTCACAGATACGCAGTATTTT. Translation: CASSLLAGGLTDTQYF. Filled out from reference TRBV11-2 and TRBJ2-3, the complete variable domain reads EAGVAQSPRYKIIEKRQSVAFWCNPISGHATLYWYQQILGQGPKLLIQFQNNGVVDDSQLPKDRFSAERLKGVDSTLKIQPAKLEDSAVYLCASSLLAGGLTDTQYFGPGTRLTVL.

The rearrangement links TRBV6-5 to TRBJ2-7, with D perhaps TRBD1 (5 bases). Germline CDR1 is MNHEY and CDR2 is SVGAGI. Trimming cost V 0 bases and J 2 bases, with 14 bases left between them. The CDR3 totals 16 residues. The CDR3 DNA reads as TGTGCCAGCAGTTACTCGTGGCAGGGAAGACCCTACGAGCAGTACTTC. Encoded protein: CASSYSWQGRPYEQYF.

DNA for the CDR3: TGTGCCAGCAGCCCGGGGAAGTATGGCTACACCTTC. Protein sequence: CASSPGKYGYTF. The chain joins TRBV6-6 to TRBJ1-2; D ambiguous. This CDR3 is 12 amino acids long. Trimming stripped 6 bases from V and 5 bases from J, with 10 bases between. CDR1 and CDR2 from the germline V gene are MNHNY and SVGAGI (reference sequence).

The chain has TRBV28 and TRBJ2-2, with TRBD1 identical over 9 bases. V was clipped by 6 bases and J by 6 bases; unmatched bases: 8. The CDR3 consists of 15 residues. Germline lookup yields CDR1 MDHEN and CDR2 SYDVKM. The CDR3, as DNA: TGTGCCAGCAGGGGGGACAGGGTAGGCCCCGGGGAGCTGTTTTTT. Amino acids: CASRGDRVGPGELFF. Full variable domain (remainder filled in from reference TRBV28 and TRBJ2-2): DVKVTQSSRYLVKRTGEKVFLECVQDMDHENMFWYRQDPGLGLRLIYFSYDVKMKEKGDIPEGYSVSREKKERFSLILESASTNQTSMYLCASRGDRVGPGELFFGEGSRLTVL.

This sequence joins TRBV27 and TRBJ1-1; a weak D match, TRBD1 (6 bases). The germline V and J ends were trimmed by 7 bases and 5 bases, with 17 bases remaining between them. The CDR3 is 14 amino acids. Germline V lookup: CDR1 MNHEY, CDR2 SMNVEV (reference sequence). CDR3 nucleotides: TGTGCCAGCAAAAGAACAGGGCAGGTTACTGAAGCTTTCTTT. Its protein product is CASKRTGQVTEAFF.

The chain carries TRBV15 and TRBJ1-1; D is unresolved. Germline CDR1 is LNHNV and CDR2 is YYDKDF (reference sequence). V lost 3 bases and J lost 1, with 9 bases in between. This CDR3 region has 14 residues. The CDR3 loop is CATSSGGENTEAFF. The CDR3 DNA follows: TGTGCCACCAGCAGTGGCGGGGAGAACACTGAAGCTTTCTTT.